The clone carrying this TCR beta chain occurred once. Antigen unknown. Sequenced by immunoSEQ multiplex PCR; TCRdb stores in-frame clones only, minus some. This sample has approximately 51,000 clones; about nine tenths occur once, and the top ten carry under 15%. The data stem from a study of T cell clones after liver transplantation. Study-level information: Tolerance: complete withdrawal held at least one year, liver enzymes staying within twice normal. Samples came pre-transplant, pre-randomization before withdrawal, and post-randomization after withdrawal ended.

This CDR3 has 13 amino acids. Germline loops: CDR1 SGHTS, CDR2 YDEGEE. Trimming cost V 7 bases and J 3 bases; bases outside gene matches: 3. Study results and limitations: A significant post-transplant drop in circulating graft-donor-reactive CD4 TCRbeta sequences occurred in most of the 8 subjects. Migration into the graft, not deletion, may explain lost graft donor-reactive T cells.

This sequence joins TRBV5-8 and TRBJ2-3; 9 bases align to TRBD1. The sequence was obtained from a human patient who received a liver transplant. The T cells may come from the graft donor. This material consisted of CD8+ T cells from blood, taken 12 months after liver transplant. The CDR3 region is CASRDRETDTQYF. The CDR3 nucleotides are TGTGCCAGCCGGGACAGGGAAACAGATACGCAGTATTTT.